The 10 T cell receptor beta chains below come from one sample, sequenced in a study of shared clonotypes between healthy human individuals. TCRdb's table, derived via immunoSEQ multiplex PCR, lists solely in-frame clones and lacks some. The repertoire holds roughly 1,100,000 clones, with around four fifths as singletons. Material for sequencing was memory CD4+ T cells sorted from blood. As for subset: CD45RA-negative fraction. These receptors were taken from a man between 18 and 35 years old in good health.

This chain links TRBV7-9 with TRBJ1-1; D uncertain. This CDR3 region has 13 residues. V lost 6 bases and J 4 bases, leaving 12 bases between the germline ends. The germline V gene has CDR1 SEHNR and CDR2 FQNEAQ (reference sequence). The CDR3 DNA reads TGTGCCAGCAGTCCCGAGGGAATCACTGAAGCTTTCTTT. As protein: CASSPEGITEAFF.

The chain's CDR3 is CASSLMTGTEAFF. The CDR3, as DNA: TGTGCCAGCAGCTTGATGACAGGGACTGAAGCTTTCTTT. J is TRBJ1-1 and V is TRBV5-6, with TRBD1 matching 7 bases. There are 13 residues in the CDR3. CDR1 and CDR2 (germline): SGHDT, YYEEEE. V gave up 1 base and J gave up 5 bases; unmatched junction bases: 2.

The J gene is TRBJ2-5, the V gene TRBV5-4; 7 bases line up with TRBD2. The germline gives CDR1 SGHNT, CDR2 YYREEE (reference sequence). V trimming: 0 bases; J trimming: 5 bases; junction bases outside the gene matches: 13. The CDR3 is 17 amino acids. Here the CDR3 DNA reads TGTGCCAGCAGCTTGGACCCCGGGACTACACGTAAGGAGACCCAGTACTTC. Translated: CASSLDPGTTRKETQYF.

This CDR3 is CAWTNNNYGYTF. The CDR3 region has the DNA TGTGCCTGGACAAACAATAACTATGGCTACACCTTC. This chain joins TRBV30 and TRBJ1-2; D gene ambiguous. This CDR3 comprises 12 residues. V gave up 4 bases and J gave up 1 base, with 7 bases separating them. Germline assignment: CDR1 GTSNPN and CDR2 SVGIG (reference sequence).

The rearrangement links TRBV5-6 to TRBJ2-7; D ambiguous. From germline, CDR1 is SGHDT and CDR2 YYEEEE. CDR3 length equals 13 residues. Trimming removed 8 bases at V and 2 bases at J, with 14 bases between. CDR3 nucleotides: TGTGCCAGTTCCCGGGTTCAGGCCTACGAGCAGTACTTC. This encodes CASSRVQAYEQYF. The variable domain in full, completed from reference TRBV5-6 and TRBJ2-7, reads DAGVTQSPTHLIKTRGQQVTLRCSPKSGHDTVSWYQQALGQGPQFIFQYYEEEERQRGNFPDRFSGHQFPNYSSELNVNALLLGDSALYLCASSRVQAYEQYFGPGTRLTVT.

This chain connects TRBV7-2 to TRBJ1-1; possibly TRBD1 for D (5 bases). The V and J ends lost 4 bases and 4 bases respectively, with 10 bases between them. Germline CDR1 is SGHTA and CDR2 is FQGNSA. The CDR3 extends over 13 amino acids. The CDR3 DNA follows: TGTGCCAGCAGCTCGGCGGGGCCCACTGAAGCTTTCTTT. Protein: CASSSAGPTEAFF.

The DNA of the CDR3 is TGTGCCAGCAGTTACTCTCGAGCGGGGGCACGCTACGAGCAGTACTTC. Translating gives CASSYSRAGARYEQYF. The gene calls are TRBV6-6 and TRBJ2-7, with TRBD2 matching 8 bases. Germline CDR1 and CDR2: MNHNY and SVGAGI (reference sequence). This CDR3 is built from 16 residues. V lost 0 bases and J lost 3; bases outside the gene matches: 7.

V gene TRBV7-2 combines with J gene TRBJ1-4; 7 nucleotides line up with TRBD1. The ends lost 5 bases at V and 5 bases at J; junction bases unmatched: 14. The CDR3 spans 17 residues. CDR1 and CDR2 (germline): SGHTA, FQGNSA. CDR3 sequence reads: CASSPRQGVGRNEKLFF. The CDR3 DNA sequence: TGTGCCAGCAGCCCAAGACAGGGAGTTGGTCGGAATGAAAAACTGTTTTTT. The full variable domain, with the rest looked up from reference TRBV7-2 and TRBJ1-4, is GAGVSQSPSNKVTEKGKDVELRCDPISGHTALYWYRQSLGQGLEFLIYFQGNSAPDKSGLPSDRFSAERTGGSVSTLTIQRTQQEDSAVYLCASSPRQGVGRNEKLFFGSGTQLSVL.

This chain links TRBV4-1 with TRBJ2-3, with 12 bases that match TRBD1. Unmatched junction bases numbered 5, after V lost 0 bases and J lost 4 bases. Germline assignment: CDR1 MGHRA and CDR2 YSYEKL. The CDR3 contains 17 residues. DNA of the CDR3: TGCGCCAGCAGCCAAGATTACGGGACAGGGGGCTCAGATACGCAGTATTTT. Its protein is CASSQDYGTGGSDTQYF.

Turning to this clone: This CDR3 is also generated by other DNA sequences in the sample. The rearrangement uses TRBV5-1 and TRBJ2-5, with TRBD1 as a possible D gene (5 bases). V lost 2 bases, J lost 1 base, and 12 bases lay in between. The V gene's germline CDR1 is SGHRS and CDR2 YFSETQ. The CDR3 runs 15 residues. Here the CDR3 reads CASSFSGQTQETQYF. The CDR3 DNA reads TGCGCCAGCAGCTTTTCAGGGCAGACCCAAGAGACCCAGTACTTC.